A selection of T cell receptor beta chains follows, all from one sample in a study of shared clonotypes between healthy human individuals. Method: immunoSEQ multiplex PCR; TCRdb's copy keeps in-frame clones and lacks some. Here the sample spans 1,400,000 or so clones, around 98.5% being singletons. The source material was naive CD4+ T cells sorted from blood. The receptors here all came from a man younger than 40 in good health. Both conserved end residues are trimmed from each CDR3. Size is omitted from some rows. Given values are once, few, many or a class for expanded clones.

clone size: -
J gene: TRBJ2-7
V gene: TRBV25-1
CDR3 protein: ASSEWGQGHIEQY

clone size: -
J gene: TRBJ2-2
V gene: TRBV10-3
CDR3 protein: AIRGQGATGELF

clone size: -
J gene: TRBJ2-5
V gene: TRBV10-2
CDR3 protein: ASSQAVETQY

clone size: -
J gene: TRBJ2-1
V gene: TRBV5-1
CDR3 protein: ASSLALGNSYNEQF

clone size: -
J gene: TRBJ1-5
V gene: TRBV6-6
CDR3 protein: ASRPQSNQPQH

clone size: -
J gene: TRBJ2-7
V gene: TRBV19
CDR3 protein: ASSPRSGVGNEQY

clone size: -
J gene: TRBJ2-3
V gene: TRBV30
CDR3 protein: AWRNLEGTDTQY

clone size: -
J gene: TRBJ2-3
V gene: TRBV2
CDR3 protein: ASRRRAGLAGDTQY

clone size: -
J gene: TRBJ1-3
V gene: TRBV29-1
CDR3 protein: SGQGSGNTIY

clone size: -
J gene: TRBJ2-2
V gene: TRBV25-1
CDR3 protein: ASRAEGHGELF

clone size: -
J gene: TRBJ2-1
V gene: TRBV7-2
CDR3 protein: ASSLTRSLRGNEQF

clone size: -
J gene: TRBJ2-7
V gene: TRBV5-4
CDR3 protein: ASSPGTARHYEQY

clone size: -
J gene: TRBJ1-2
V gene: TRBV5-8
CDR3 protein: ASSSYRRWDYT

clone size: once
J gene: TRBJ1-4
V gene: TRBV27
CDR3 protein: ASRLNEKLF

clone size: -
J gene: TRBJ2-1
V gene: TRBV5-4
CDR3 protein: ASSLFSGLAGSEQF

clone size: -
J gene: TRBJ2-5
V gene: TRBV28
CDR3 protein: ASSLVVAGGLGAQETQY

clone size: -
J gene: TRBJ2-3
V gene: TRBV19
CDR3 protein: ASSIDRWQGRTDTQY

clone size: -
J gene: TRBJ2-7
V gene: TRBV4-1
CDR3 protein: ASSQGGQGFEQY

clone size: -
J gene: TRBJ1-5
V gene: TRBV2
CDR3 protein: ASGGTGRYQPQH

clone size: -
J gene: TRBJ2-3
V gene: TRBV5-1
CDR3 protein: ASSLAGDFTDTQY

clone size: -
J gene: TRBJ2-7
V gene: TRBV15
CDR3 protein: ATSSRGQGVREQY

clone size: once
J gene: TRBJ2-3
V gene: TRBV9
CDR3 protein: ASSVRGLTDTQY

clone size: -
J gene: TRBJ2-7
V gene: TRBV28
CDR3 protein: ASRPGLSQQY

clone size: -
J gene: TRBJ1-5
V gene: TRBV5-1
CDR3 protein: ASSLGVDSNQPQH

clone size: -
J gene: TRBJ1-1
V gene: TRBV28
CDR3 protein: ASSVYMAMNTEAF

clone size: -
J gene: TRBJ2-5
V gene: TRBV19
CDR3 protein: ASSTGRTTSGGTQY

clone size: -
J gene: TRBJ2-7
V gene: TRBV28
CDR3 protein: ASRGRQGYEQY

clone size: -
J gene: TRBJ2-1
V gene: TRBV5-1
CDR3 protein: ASSLLLLAYTYNEQF

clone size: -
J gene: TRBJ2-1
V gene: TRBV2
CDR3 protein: ASSQGDEQF

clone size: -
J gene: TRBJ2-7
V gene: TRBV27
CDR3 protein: ASSLGSVSYEQY

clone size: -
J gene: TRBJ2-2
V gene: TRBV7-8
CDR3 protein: ASSLLPGGRTGELF

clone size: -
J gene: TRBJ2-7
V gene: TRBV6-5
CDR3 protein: VSSLTGAKTYEQY

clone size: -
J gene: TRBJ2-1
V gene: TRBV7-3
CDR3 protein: ASSLGQGPYNEQF

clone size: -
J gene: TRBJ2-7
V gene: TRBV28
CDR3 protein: ASRGTSEMGGEQY

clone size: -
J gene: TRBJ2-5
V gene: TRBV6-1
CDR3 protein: ASTTGQGFQETQY

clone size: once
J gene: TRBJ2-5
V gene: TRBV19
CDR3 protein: ASSIRVGGGRETQY

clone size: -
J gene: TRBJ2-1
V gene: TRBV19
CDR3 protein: ASSIDRAGTSGRNEQF

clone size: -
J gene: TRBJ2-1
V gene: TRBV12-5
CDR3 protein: ASGPLGGNEQF

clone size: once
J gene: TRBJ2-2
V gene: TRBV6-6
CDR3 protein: ASRLTASNTGELF

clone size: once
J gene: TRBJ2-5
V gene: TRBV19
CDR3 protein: ASSHNGGGQETQY